This TCR beta chain was sequenced during a study of T-cell reconstitution after alpha-beta-depleted transplantation in children. This clonotype was seen ten or more times. During its preparation, the TCRbeta library received unique molecular identifiers. TCRdb passed the PCR reads through MiXCR, listing each CDR3 protein once. The sample holds about 640,000 distinct CDR3 sequences, 16% seen once. The sample here was PBMCs from the stem cell graft donor, taken from the stem cell graft. The clonotype originates from a human donor who donated a stem cell graft to a child with acute myeloid leukemia.

DNA of the CDR3: TGCAGTGCTAGAGATACAAAACAGGGTATAATCTATGGCTACACCTTC. The encoded protein is CSARDTKQGIIYGYTF. The gene calls are TRBV20-1 and TRBJ1-2; possible D gene TRBD1, 6 bases. The CDR3 consists of 16 residues. V gave up 0 bases and J gave up 4 bases, with 18 bases separating them. Germline V gene sequence: CDR1 DFQATT, CDR2 SNEGSKA (reference sequence).